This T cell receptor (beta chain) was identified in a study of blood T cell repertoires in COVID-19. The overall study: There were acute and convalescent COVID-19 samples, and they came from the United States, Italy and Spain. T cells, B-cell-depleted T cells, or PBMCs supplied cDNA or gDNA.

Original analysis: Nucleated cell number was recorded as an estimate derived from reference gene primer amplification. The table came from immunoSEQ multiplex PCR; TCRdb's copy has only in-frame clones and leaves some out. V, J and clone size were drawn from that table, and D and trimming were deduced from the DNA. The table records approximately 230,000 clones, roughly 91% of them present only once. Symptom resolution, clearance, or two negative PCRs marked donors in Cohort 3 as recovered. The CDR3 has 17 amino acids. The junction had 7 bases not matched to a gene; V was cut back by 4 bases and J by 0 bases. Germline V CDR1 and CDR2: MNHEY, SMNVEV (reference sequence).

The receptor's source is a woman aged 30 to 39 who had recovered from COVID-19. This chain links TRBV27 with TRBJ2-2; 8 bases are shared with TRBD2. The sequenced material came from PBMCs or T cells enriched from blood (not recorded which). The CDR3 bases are TGTGCCAGCAGTTACTTACTAGCGGACGCGAACACCGGGGAGCTGTTTTTT. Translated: CASSYLLADANTGELFF.